The clone carrying this T cell receptor (beta chain) came up a few times. This record comes from a study of blood T cell repertoires in COVID-19. Study as a whole: PBMCs, B-cell-depleted T cells, or T cells provided the cDNA or gDNA that made up the material.

Libraries were prepared by immunoSEQ multiplex PCR; TCRdb keeps only in-frame clonotypes and omits some of them. The sample consists of 130,000 to 150,000 clones, roughly 80% of them appearing once. The CDR3 length is 15 residues. Germline V gene sequence: CDR1 MDHEN, CDR2 SYDVKM. Trimming shortened V by 2 bases and J by 7 bases, and 17 bases separated the two germline ends. The clonotype originates from a human donor in a cohort sampled during active COVID-19. The rearrangement joins TRBV28 to TRBJ1-1; D might be TRBD1 (6 bases). Sequencing input: peripheral blood. The DNA for the CDR3 is TGTGCCAGCAGTTTACGACAGGACCTTGTGGGTGAAGCTTTCTTT. Translated, it gives CASSLRQDLVGEAFF.